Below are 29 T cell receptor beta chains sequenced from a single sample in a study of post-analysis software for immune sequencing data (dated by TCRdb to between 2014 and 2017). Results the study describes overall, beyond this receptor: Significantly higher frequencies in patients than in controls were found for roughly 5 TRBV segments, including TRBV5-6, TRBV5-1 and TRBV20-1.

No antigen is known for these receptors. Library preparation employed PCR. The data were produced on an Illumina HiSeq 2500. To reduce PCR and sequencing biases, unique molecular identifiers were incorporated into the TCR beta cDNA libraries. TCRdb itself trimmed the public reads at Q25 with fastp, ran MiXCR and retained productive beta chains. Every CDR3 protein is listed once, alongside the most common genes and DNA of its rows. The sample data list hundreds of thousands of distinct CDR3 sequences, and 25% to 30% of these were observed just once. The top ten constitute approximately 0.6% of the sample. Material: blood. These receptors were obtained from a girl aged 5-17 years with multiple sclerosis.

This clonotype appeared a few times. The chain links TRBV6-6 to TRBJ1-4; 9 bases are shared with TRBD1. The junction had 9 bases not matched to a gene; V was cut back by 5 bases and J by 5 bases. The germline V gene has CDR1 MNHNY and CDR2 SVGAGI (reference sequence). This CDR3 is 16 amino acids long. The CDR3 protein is CASSTQAGTGNEKLFF. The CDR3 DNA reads TGTGCCAGCAGTACCCAGGCCGGGACAGGGAATGAAAAACTGTTTTTT.

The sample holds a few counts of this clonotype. The CDR3 protein is CASSYGTGSGQPQHF. The CDR3 DNA reads as TGCGCCAGCAGCTATGGGACAGGGTCCGGCCAGCCCCAGCATTTT. The V gene is TRBV5-1, the J gene TRBJ1-5; 9 positions match TRBD1. From germline, CDR1 is SGHRS and CDR2 YFSETQ. This CDR3 contains 15 residues. The V segment lost 3 bases and the J segment 7 bases; nucleotides outside the gene matches: 8.

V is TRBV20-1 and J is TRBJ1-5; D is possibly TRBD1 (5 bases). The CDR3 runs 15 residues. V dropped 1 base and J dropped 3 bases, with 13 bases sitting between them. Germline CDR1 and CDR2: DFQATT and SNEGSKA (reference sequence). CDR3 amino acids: CSARGRGGDNQPQHF. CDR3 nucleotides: TGCAGTGCTAGAGGGCGCGGGGGGGACAATCAGCCCCAGCATTTT.

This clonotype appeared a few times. CDR3 sequence: CASSSRQDSSYNEQFF. As DNA, the CDR3 is TGTGCCAGCAGTTCTCGACAGGACAGCTCCTACAATGAGCAGTTCTTC. The V and J genes are TRBV27 and TRBJ2-1, with D possibly being TRBD1 (6 bases). This CDR3 is 16 amino acids long. Trimming stripped 4 bases from V and 0 bases from J, with 13 bases between. Germline V gene data show CDR1 as MNHEY and CDR2 as SMNVEV (reference sequence).

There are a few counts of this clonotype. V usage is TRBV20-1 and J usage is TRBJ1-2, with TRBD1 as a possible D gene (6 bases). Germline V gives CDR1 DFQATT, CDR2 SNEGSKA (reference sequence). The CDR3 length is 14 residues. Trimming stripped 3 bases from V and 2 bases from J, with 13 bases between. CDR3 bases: TGCAGTGCTAGGGGCGGGGGCGAAAACTATGGCTACACCTTC. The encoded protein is CSARGGGENYGYTF.

CDR3 DNA: TGTGCCAGCCGCAGGGGGCCTTCAGAGACCCAGTACTTC. Translated, it gives CASRRGPSETQYF. The chain combines TRBV27 with TRBJ2-5, with 8 bases aligning to TRBD1. This CDR3 spans 13 amino acids. Germline loops: CDR1 MNHEY, CDR2 SMNVEV (reference sequence). Trimming removed 8 bases from V and 4 bases from J; junction bases left unmatched: 6.

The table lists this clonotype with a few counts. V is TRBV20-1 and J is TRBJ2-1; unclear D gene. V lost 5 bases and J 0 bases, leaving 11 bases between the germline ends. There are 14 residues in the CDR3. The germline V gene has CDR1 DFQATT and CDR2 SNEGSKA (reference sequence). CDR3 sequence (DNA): TGCAGTGCTCTCCTTGAGCACTCCTACAATGAGCAGTTCTTC. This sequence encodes CSALLEHSYNEQFF.

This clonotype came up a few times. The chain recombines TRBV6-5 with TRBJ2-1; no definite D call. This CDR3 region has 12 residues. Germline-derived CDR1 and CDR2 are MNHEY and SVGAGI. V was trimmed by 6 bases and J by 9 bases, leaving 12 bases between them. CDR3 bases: TGTGCCAGCAGATCCTCGGGCGGTGAGCAGTTCTTC. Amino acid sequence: CASRSSGGEQFF.

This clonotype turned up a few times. The CDR3: CASSLNRVAEQYF. DNA of the CDR3: TGTGCCAGCAGTCTTAACAGGGTTGCCGAGCAGTACTTC. The J gene is TRBJ2-7, the V gene TRBV6-6; D is perhaps TRBD1 (6 bases). With 5 bases removed from V and 6 bases from J, the gap between germline ends came to 14 bases. The CDR3 totals 13 residues. Germline-derived CDR1 and CDR2 are MNHNY and SVGAGI (reference sequence).

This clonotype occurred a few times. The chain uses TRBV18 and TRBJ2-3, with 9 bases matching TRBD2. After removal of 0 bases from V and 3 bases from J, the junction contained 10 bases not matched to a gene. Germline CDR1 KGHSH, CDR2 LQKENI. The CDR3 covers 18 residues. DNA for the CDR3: TGTGCCAGCTCACCACCGAGGTCTAGCGGGGCGCTGACAGATACGCAGTATTTT. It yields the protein CASSPPRSSGALTDTQYF.

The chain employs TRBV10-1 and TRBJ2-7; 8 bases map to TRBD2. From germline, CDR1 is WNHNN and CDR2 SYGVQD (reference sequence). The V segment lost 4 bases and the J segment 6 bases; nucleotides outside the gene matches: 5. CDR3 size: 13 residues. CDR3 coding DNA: TGCGCCAGCAGTGGTAGCGGGATAACCGAGCAGTACTTC. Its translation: CASSGSGITEQYF.

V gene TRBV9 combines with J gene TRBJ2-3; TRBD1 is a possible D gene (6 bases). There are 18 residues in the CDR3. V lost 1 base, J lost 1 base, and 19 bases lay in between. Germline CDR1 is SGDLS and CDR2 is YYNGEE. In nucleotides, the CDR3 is TGTGCCAGCAGCGTATCCCCGCTAGGGCCAGGGGGCACAGATACGCAGTATTTT. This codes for CASSVSPLGPGGTDTQYF.

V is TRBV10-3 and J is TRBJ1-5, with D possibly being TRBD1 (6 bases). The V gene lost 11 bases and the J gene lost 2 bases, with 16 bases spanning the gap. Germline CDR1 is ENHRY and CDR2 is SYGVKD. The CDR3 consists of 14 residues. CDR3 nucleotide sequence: TGTGCCTCAGGCCCGACAGGAGGCAATCAGCCCCAGCATTTT. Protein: CASGPTGGNQPQHF.

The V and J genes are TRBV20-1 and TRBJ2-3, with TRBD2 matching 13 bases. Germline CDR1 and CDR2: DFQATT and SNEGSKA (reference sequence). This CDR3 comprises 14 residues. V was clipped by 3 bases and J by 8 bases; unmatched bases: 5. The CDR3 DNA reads TGCAGTGCTAGCACTAGCGGGAGGGCCGGTACGCAGTATTTT. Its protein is CSASTSGRAGTQYF.

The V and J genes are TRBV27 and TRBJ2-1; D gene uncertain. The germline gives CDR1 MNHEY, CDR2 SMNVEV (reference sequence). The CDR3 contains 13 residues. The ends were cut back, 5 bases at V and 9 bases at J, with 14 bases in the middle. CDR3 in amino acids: CASSPYRMGEQFF. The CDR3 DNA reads TGTGCCAGCAGTCCCTACCGGATGGGTGAGCAGTTCTTC.

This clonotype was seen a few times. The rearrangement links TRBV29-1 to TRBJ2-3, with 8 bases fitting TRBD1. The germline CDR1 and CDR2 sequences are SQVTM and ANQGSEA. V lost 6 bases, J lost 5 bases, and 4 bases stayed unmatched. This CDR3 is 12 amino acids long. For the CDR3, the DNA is TGCAGCGTAACAGGGGGTGGAGATACGCAGTATTTT. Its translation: CSVTGGGDTQYF.

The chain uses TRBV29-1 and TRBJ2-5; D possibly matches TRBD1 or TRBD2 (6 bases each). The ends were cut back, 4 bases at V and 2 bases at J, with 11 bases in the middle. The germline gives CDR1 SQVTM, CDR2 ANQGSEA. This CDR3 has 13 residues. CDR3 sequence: CSVARGEQETQYF. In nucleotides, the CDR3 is TGCAGCGTTGCGAGGGGGGAGCAAGAGACCCAGTACTTC.

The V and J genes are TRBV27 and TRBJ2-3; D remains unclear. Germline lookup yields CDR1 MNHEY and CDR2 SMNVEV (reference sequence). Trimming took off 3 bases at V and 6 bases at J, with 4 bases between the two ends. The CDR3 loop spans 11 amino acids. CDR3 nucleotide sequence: TGTGCCAGCAGTTTTTGGGATACGCAGTATTTT. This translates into CASSFWDTQYF.

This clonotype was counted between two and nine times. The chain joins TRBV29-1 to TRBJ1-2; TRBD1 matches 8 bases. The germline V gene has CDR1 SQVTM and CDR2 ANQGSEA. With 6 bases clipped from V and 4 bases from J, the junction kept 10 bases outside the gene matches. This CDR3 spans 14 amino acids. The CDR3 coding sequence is TGCAGCGTAGGAACAGGGGGTCGCGGCTATGGCTACACCTTC. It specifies CSVGTGGRGYGYTF.

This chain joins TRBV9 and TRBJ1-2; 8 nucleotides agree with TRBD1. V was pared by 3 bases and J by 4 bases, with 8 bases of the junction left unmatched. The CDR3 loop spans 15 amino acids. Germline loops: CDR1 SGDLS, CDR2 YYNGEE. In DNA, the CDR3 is TGTGCCAGCAGCGCGACAGGGGCCCACTCCTATGGCTACACCTTC. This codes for CASSATGAHSYGYTF.

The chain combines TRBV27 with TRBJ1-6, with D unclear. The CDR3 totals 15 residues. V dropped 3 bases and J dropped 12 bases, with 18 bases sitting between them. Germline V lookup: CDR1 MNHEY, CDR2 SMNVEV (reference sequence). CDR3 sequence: CASSFLGSPKGPLHF. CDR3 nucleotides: TGTGCCAGCAGTTTTCTCGGGAGTCCCAAGGGACCCCTCCACTTT.

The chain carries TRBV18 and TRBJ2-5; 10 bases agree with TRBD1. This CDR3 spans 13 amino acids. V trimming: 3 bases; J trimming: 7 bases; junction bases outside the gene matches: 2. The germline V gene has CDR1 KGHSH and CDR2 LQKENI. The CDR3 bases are TGTGCCAGCTCACCGGGACAGGGGACGACCCAGTACTTC. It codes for CASSPGQGTTQYF.

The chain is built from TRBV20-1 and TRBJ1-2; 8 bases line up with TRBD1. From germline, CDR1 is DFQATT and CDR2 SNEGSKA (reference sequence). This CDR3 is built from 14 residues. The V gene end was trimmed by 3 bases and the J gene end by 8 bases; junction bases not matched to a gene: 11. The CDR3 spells CSASISTGGGGYTF. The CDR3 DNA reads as TGCAGTGCTAGTATCTCCACAGGGGGAGGGGGCTACACCTTC.

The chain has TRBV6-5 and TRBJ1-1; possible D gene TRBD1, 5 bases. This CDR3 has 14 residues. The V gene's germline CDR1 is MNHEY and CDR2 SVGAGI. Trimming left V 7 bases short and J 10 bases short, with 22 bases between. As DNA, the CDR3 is TGTGCCAGCACCTCCCCCATGGGGGGGATAAGAGCTTTCTTT. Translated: CASTSPMGGIRAFF.

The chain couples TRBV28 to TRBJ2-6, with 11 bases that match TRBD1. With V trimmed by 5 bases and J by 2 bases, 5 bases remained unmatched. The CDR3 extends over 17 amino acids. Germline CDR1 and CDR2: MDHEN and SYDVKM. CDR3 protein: CASSERTGGPGANVLTF. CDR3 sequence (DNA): TGTGCCAGCAGTGAACGGACAGGGGGCCCTGGGGCCAACGTCCTGACTTTC.

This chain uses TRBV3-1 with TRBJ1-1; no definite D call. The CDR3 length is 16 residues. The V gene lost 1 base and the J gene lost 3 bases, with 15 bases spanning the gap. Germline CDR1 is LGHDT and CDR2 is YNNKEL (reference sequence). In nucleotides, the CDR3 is TGTGCCAGCAGCCAAGCGGACCTGGTTGGTTACACTGAAGCTTTCTTT. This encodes CASSQADLVGYTEAFF.

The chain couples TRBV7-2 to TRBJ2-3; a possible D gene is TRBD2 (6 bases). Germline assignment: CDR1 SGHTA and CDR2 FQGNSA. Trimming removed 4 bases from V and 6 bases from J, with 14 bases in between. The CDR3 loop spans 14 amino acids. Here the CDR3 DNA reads TGTGCCAGCAGCTCCGCGGTTGGGAGGGATACGCAGTATTTT. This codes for CASSSAVGRDTQYF.

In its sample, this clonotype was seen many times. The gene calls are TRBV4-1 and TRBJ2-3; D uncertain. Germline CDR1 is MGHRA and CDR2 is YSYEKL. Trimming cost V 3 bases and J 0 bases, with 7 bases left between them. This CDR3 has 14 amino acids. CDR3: CASSHSVSTDTQYF. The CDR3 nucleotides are TGCGCCAGCAGCCACTCGGTTAGCACAGATACGCAGTATTTT.

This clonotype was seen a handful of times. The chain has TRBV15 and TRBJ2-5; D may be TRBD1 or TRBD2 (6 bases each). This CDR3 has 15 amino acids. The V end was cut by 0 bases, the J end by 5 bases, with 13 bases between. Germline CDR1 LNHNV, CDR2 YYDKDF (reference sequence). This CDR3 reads CATSRDPGAGETQYF. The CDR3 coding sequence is TGTGCCACCAGCAGAGATCCGGGGGCCGGTGAGACCCAGTACTTC.